This T cell receptor (beta chain) emerged from a study of identifying expanded T cells in peripheral blood. General study findings and limits: Differentially abundant clones: about 1.2 between replicates, 16.4 at roughly 15 days, less than 20 at four. Variance in clone template counts between roughly two-week samples significantly increased with total template count across all healthy donors.

Measured with immunoSEQ multiplex PCR; TCRdb has only the in-frame clones, and not every one. This table holds some 95,000 clones, 70% to 90% found once. As concerns this clone: Antigen unknown.

The CDR3 extends over 19 amino acids. Germline CDR1 and CDR2: SQVTM and ANQGSEA. V dropped 5 bases and J dropped 1; count of bases not matched to a gene: 19. Healthy donors had no documented immune events, such as infections, while sampled. The chain uses TRBV29-1 and TRBJ2-5; 10 nucleotides align to TRBD2. Specimen: blood. This receptor was identified in a person aged 18 to 75 in good health. In nucleotides, the CDR3 is TGCAGCGTTCTCGGATGGTTCCGACCGGGACTAGCGTTCCAAGAGACCCAGTACTTC. This encodes CSVLGWFRPGLAFQETQYF.